A selection of T cell receptor beta chains follows, all from one sample in a study of blood T cell repertoires in COVID-19. The assay was immunoSEQ multiplex PCR, and TCRdb's table has in-frame clones only and misses some. Of about 180,000 clones in the sample, 75% to 85% were seen once. The sequenced sample consisted of peripheral blood. The receptors derive from a human donor in a cohort sampled during active COVID-19. The CDR3 runs from the conserved cysteine through the conserved F or W. The order of the fields is J gene, clone size, V gene, CDR3 protein. Clone size is stated in some rows and not others, as once, few, many or a class when expanded.

j_gene: TRBJ1-1
abundance: .
v_gene: TRBV10-3
CDR3aa: CAISESRQGNTEAFF

j_gene: TRBJ1-2
abundance: .
v_gene: TRBV4-3
CDR3aa: CASSQGTGTGYGYTF

j_gene: TRBJ2-5
abundance: few
v_gene: TRBV19
CDR3aa: CASSANSVSQETQYF

j_gene: TRBJ1-2
abundance: few
v_gene: TRBV6-6
CDR3aa: CASSPPTGLLGYTF

j_gene: TRBJ1-6
abundance: .
v_gene: TRBV4-2
CDR3aa: CASSQDLVGGLSPLHF

j_gene: TRBJ2-3
abundance: once
v_gene: TRBV7-6
CDR3aa: CASSLAGSTDTQYF

j_gene: TRBJ1-1
abundance: .
v_gene: TRBV10-2
CDR3aa: CATKGGTEAFF

j_gene: TRBJ1-5
abundance: once
v_gene: TRBV11-2
CDR3aa: CASSPGFNQPQHF

j_gene: TRBJ2-2
abundance: .
v_gene: TRBV6-5
CDR3aa: CASSYSEQGTGELFF

j_gene: TRBJ2-1
abundance: .
v_gene: TRBV28
CDR3aa: CASSPGGAPVYNEQFF

j_gene: TRBJ2-7
abundance: .
v_gene: TRBV6-2/TRBV6-3
CDR3aa: CASSYSIGGPIPYEQYF

j_gene: TRBJ2-1
abundance: .
v_gene: TRBV2
CDR3aa: CASSALITSGSYNEQFF

j_gene: TRBJ2-2
abundance: .
v_gene: TRBV9
CDR3aa: CASSPSGRALGTGELFF

j_gene: TRBJ1-3
abundance: few
v_gene: TRBV5-1
CDR3aa: CASSLSVDSGNTIYF

j_gene: TRBJ2-2
abundance: .
v_gene: TRBV5-8
CDR3aa: CASSLVGGTGELFF